The TCR beta chain under discussion was sequenced for a study of OX40 agonist ivuxolimab in advanced cancers. About the full investigation: The costimulatory receptor OX40 (CD134) was targeted by ivuxolimab, a fully human IgG2 agonistic monoclonal antibody. Of the roughly 51 patients in dose escalation, about 20 had hepatocellular carcinoma, roughly 15 had melanoma, 9 had renal cell carcinoma and 9 had head and neck cancer. Prior anti-PD-1, anti-PD-L1 or anti-CTLA-4 therapy was permitted, and checkpoint inhibitors had been received by roughly 40% of dose-escalation patients. Peripheral TCRbeta sequencing aimed to test whether ivuxolimab altered TCR sequence diversity and caused clonal T-cell expansion. Partial responses occurred in three dose-escalation patients, of whom one had hepatocellular carcinoma and two had cutaneous melanoma. A male proportion of roughly 85% and a mean age of around 60 years, ranging from about 23 to 90, were recorded for the dose-escalation cohort. The paper reports the monotherapy dose-escalation portion (N of about 54 patients) of the phase I ivuxolimab trial. Intravenous ivuxolimab was administered to patients every 2 weeks at six dose levels: 0.01, 0.1, 0.3, 1.5, 3 and 10 mg/kg. Summary of the overall study and its limitations: Low levels of normalized T-cell clonal expansion were also shown by some nonresponding patients. At doses from 0.1 to 3.0 mg/kg, clonal expansion was seen in both CD4+ and CD8+ blood T cells between baseline and week 6. Which antigens the clonally expanded peripheral T cells were specific for was not determined. After ivuxolimab, expanded clones were on average more numerous among CD8+ T cells than among CD4+ T cells. Partial responders in the 0.1-3.0 mg/kg groups had among the lowest normalized peripheral clonal expansion, especially among CD8+ T cells.

The trial excluded patients who had a history of autoimmune disease or who were on systemic immunosuppression. In every dose cohort, peripheral blood was drawn for TCR sequencing at baseline, cycle 4 day 1, and cycle 7 day 1. The samples were taken from a phase I, first-in-human, multicenter, open-label dose-escalation trial of ivuxolimab. The trial enrolled adults with locally advanced or metastatic head and neck squamous cell, hepatocellular, melanoma or renal cell carcinoma. CD4+ and CD8+ T cells were sorted separately from peripheral blood before TCR sequencing. CDR1 and CDR2, per the germline V gene, are MNHEY and SVGAGI. Germline trimming: 8 bases from V, 2 bases from J; junction bases outside gene matches: 8. The CDR3, from cysteine to phenylalanine, totals 15 residues. Only CDR3 DNA remains: 45 bases, in frame from the first base. Genomic DNA was extracted from sorted cells for sequencing of the TCRbeta CDR3 region. TCRbeta CDR3 regions were sequenced using the immunoSEQ Assay. The table comes from immuneACCESS by way of TCRdb, which keeps in-frame sequences with V and J called. Part of the clones is missing from these tables; in studies checked, under half for an unresolved V gene and the rest for unknown reasons. The sample records about 72,000 clones, over 70% of which are singletons. Around 5% of the sample is held by the ten biggest clonotypes.

As concerns this clone: Its antigen has not been determined. The input lacks base qualities; no much larger clone sits a single base away.

The chain uses TRBV6-5 and TRBJ2-3; 9 central bases correspond to TRBD1. The receptor was derived from an adult with an advanced solid tumor such as melanoma, head and neck, liver or kidney cancer. Sample: CD4+ or CD8+ T cells sorted from blood, taken in a trial of the OX40 agonist ivuxolimab. The nucleotide sequence is given as TGTGCCAGCGGAACGGGACAGGGATTCACAGATACGCAGTATTTT. This gives the protein CASGTGQGFTDTQYF.